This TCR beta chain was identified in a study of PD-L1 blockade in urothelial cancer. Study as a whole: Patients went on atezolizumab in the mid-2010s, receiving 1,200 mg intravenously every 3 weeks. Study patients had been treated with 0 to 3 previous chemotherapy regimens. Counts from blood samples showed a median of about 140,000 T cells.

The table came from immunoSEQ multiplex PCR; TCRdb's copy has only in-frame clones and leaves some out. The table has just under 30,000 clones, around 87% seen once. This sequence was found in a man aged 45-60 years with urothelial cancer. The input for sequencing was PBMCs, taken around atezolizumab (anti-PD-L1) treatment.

The CDR3 region is CASSLDRGFYGYTF. CDR3 nucleotide sequence: TGTGCCAGCAGCTTGGACAGGGGCTTCTATGGCTACACCTTC. The chain employs TRBV5-4 and TRBJ1-2; TRBD1 agrees at 7 bases. In germline, CDR1 is SGHNT, CDR2 YYREEE (reference sequence). V shed 0 bases, J shed 4 bases, and the junction held 3 bases outside the gene matches. The CDR3 length is 14 residues.